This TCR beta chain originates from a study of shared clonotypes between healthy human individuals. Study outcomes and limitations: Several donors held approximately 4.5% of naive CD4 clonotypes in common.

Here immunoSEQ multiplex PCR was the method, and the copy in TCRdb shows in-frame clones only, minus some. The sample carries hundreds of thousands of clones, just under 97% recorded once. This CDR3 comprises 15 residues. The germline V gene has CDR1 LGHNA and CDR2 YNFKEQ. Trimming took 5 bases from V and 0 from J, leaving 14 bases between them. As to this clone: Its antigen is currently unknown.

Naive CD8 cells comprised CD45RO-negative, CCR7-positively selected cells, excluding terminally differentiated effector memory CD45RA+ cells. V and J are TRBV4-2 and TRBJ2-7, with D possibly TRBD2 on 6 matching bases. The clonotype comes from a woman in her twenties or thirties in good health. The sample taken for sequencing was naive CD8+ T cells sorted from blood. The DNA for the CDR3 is TGTGCCAGCAGCTCCAGACTAGAAGGCTCCTACGAGCAGTACTTC. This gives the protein CASSSRLEGSYEQYF.